The sequence of this T cell receptor beta chain was determined in a study of blood T cell repertoires in COVID-19. Study-level background: Sites in the United States, Italy and Spain provided acute and convalescent COVID-19 samples. In each case, the material was cDNA or gDNA derived from T cells, B-cell-depleted T cells, or PBMCs.

Original processing methods: Reference gene primer amplification gave nucleated cell count estimates. Sequenced by immunoSEQ multiplex PCR; TCRdb stores in-frame clones only, minus some. The V and J calls and the clone size are those of that table, but D and trimming were determined from the DNA. The data show about 130,000 clones, with around 77% seen just once and roughly a tenth held by the top ten. CDR3 size: 11 residues. Trimming took 4 bases from V and 1 from J, leaving 5 bases between them. Germline V gene lookup returns CDR1 SQVTM and CDR2 ANQGSEA. Sequencing was carried out using peripheral blood. This chain links TRBV29-1 with TRBJ2-7; D not resolved. The sequence came from a human donor in a cohort sampled during active COVID-19. The DNA of the CDR3 is TGCAGCGTTGGACATTCCTACGAGCAGTACTTC. Its translation: CSVGHSYEQYF.